One T cell receptor beta chain is described in this entry. These data are taken from a study of T-cell reconstitution after alpha-beta-depleted transplantation in children. Preparing the TCRbeta library involved the use of unique molecular identifiers. MiXCR, applied by TCRdb to the PCR reads, yields one record per CDR3 protein. Among about 600,000 distinct CDR3 sequences listed, roughly 23% were seen once. The germline V and J ends were trimmed by 8 bases and 3 bases, with 13 bases remaining between them. This CDR3 has 13 residues. The chain couples TRBV12-3 or TRBV12-4 to TRBJ1-2; D gene uncertain. This specimen was PBMCs, mostly from graft donor cells, taken 360 days after TCRalphabeta/CD19-depleted stem cell transplant. This sequence was found in a boy less than two years old who had a stem cell transplant for acute myeloid leukemia, so the T cells may come from the graft donor. The CDR3 DNA follows: TGTGCCAGCGGGAGGTACCGGGACTATGGCTACACCTTC. Protein: CASGRYRDYGYTF.